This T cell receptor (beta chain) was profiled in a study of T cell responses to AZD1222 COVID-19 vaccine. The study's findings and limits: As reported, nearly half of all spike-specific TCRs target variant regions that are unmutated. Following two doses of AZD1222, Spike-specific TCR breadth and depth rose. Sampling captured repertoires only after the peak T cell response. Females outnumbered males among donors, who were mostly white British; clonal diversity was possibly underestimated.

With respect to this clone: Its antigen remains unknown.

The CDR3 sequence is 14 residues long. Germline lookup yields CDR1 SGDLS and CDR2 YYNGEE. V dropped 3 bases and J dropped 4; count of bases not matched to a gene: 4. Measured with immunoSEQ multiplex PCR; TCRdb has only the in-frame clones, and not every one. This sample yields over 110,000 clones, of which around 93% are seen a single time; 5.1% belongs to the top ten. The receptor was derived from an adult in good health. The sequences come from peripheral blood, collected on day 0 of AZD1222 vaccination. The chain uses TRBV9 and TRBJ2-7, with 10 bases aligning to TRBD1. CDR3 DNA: TGTGCCAGCAGCGCCGGACAGGGGGGATACGAGCAGTACTTC. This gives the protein CASSAGQGGYEQYF.